The 11 T cell receptor beta chains reported below all come from one sample, sequenced in a study of cytomegalovirus exposure and HLA in healthy donors. The PCR was carried out with 60 Vbeta primers and 13 Jbeta primers. Profiled with immunoSEQ multiplex PCR; TCRdb holds only in-frame clones, not every one. Of some 150,000 clones listed, roughly 79% are singletons. The sequenced sample was PBMCs. The receptors originated from a male donor in good health and CMV-seronegative.

V gene TRBV9 combines with J gene TRBJ2-2; perhaps TRBD1 as D (5 bases). V lost 4 bases and J lost 4, with 20 bases in between. Looked up from germline, CDR1 is SGDLS and CDR2 is YYNGEE. The CDR3 runs to 17 residues. The CDR3 DNA reads as TGTGCCAGCAGCTCGCGGACACAAATCATGGGCACCGGGGAGCTGTTTTTT. Translation: CASSSRTQIMGTGELFF.

CDR3 region: CASSVPDRNQPQHF. The CDR3 nucleotides read TGTGCCAGCAGTGTACCGGACAGAAATCAGCCCCAGCATTTT. This chain uses TRBV6-1 with TRBJ1-5; D may be TRBD1 (6 bases). The V end was cut by 4 bases, the J end by 4 bases, with 11 bases between. The CDR3 extends over 14 amino acids. Germline lookup yields CDR1 MNHNS and CDR2 SASEGT.

Regarding this clone: This same CDR3 is encoded by further DNA sequences in the sample. The CDR3 sequence: CASSFPGGTYEQYF. In nucleotides, the CDR3 is TGTGCCAGCAGCTTCCCGGGGGGAACCTACGAGCAGTACTTC. The chain combines TRBV7-2 with TRBJ2-7; 7 bases fit TRBD2. Losses at the gene ends were 3 bases for V and 2 bases for J; bases not matched to a gene: 4. There are 14 residues in the CDR3. CDR1 SGHTA and CDR2 FQGNSA come from the germline V gene.

The gene calls are TRBV7-9 and TRBJ2-1, with a weak D call TRBD2 (6 bases). V was trimmed by 7 bases and J by 6 bases, leaving 19 bases between them. The germline CDR1 and CDR2 sequences are SEHNR and FQNEAQ (reference sequence). CDR3 length: 15 residues. The CDR3 coding sequence is TGTGCCAGCATCGATCCGGGACTCTCACCCAATGAGCAGTTCTTC. Protein product: CASIDPGLSPNEQFF.

The rearrangement uses TRBV2 and TRBJ2-5, with TRBD1 matching over 8 bases. The CDR3 has 14 amino acids. Germline loops: CDR1 SNHLY, CDR2 FYNNEI. V lost 6 bases and J lost 5; bases outside the gene matches: 8. CDR3 nucleotides: TGTGCCAGCAGCAGGACAGGGAAGGGCGAGACCCAGTACTTC. Its protein is CASSRTGKGETQYF.

The chain has TRBV2 and TRBJ2-2, with 16 positions matching TRBD2. J gave up 3 bases and V 6 bases, and 4 bases lay outside the gene matches. CDR3 length: 17 residues. The V gene's germline CDR1 is SNHLY and CDR2 FYNNEI. The CDR3 protein is CASSGTSGRGYTGELFF. The CDR3 nucleotides read TGTGCCAGCAGCGGGACTAGCGGGAGGGGGTACACCGGGGAGCTGTTTTTT. The full variable domain, rest sourced from reference TRBV2 and TRBJ2-2, is EPEVTQTPSHQVTQMGQEVILRCVPISNHLYFYWYRQILGQKVEFLVSFYNNEISEKSEIFDDQFSVERPDGSNFTLKIRSTKLEDSAMYFCASSGTSGRGYTGELFFGEGSRLTVL.

The chain couples TRBV18 to TRBJ2-1; TRBD2 is a possible D gene (6 bases). Trimming shortened V by 1 base and J by 2 bases, and 12 bases separated the two germline ends. Per germline, CDR1 KGHSH and CDR2 LQKENI. The CDR3 runs to 16 residues. In nucleotides, the CDR3 is TGTGCCAGCTCACCACTGATCGGGGGAACCTACAATGAGCAGTTCTTC. Amino acids: CASSPLIGGTYNEQFF.

The chain employs TRBV6-1 and TRBJ2-5, with 10 bases identical to TRBD2. With 2 bases clipped from V and 5 bases from J, the junction kept 5 bases outside the gene matches. This CDR3 comprises 15 residues. The germline gives CDR1 MNHNS, CDR2 SASEGT. CDR3 amino acids: CASSELAGELETQYF. The CDR3 nucleotides are TGTGCCAGCAGTGAACTAGCGGGAGAATTGGAGACCCAGTACTTC.

This chain connects TRBV7-2 to TRBJ2-5; D is unclear. This CDR3 contains 16 residues. Germline assignment: CDR1 SGHTA and CDR2 FQGNSA. The V end lost 2 bases, the J end lost 7 bases, and 20 bases lay between the germline ends. As DNA, the CDR3 is TGTGCCAGCAGCTTATCTCTGGGCCGGTCGGAAGGGACCCAGTACTTC. Its translation: CASSLSLGRSEGTQYF.

V is TRBV6-1 and J is TRBJ1-2, with D perhaps matching TRBD1 (5 bases). V was cut by 1 base and J by 3 bases, with 9 bases left in between. The length of the CDR3 is 14 residues. Germline V lookup: CDR1 MNHNS, CDR2 SASEGT. CDR3 loop: CASSEGQGDYGYTF. DNA for the CDR3: TGTGCCAGCAGTGAAGGCCAAGGGGACTATGGCTACACCTTC.

The J gene is TRBJ1-2, the V gene TRBV5-4; D is undetermined. Trimming took off 0 bases at V and 0 bases at J, with 12 bases between the two ends. This CDR3 contains 16 residues. Germline loops: CDR1 SGHNT, CDR2 YYREEE (reference sequence). The CDR3 DNA sequence: TGTGCCAGCAGCTTGGTACGCGGGTCAGCTAACTATGGCTACACCTTC. It encodes CASSLVRGSANYGYTF.